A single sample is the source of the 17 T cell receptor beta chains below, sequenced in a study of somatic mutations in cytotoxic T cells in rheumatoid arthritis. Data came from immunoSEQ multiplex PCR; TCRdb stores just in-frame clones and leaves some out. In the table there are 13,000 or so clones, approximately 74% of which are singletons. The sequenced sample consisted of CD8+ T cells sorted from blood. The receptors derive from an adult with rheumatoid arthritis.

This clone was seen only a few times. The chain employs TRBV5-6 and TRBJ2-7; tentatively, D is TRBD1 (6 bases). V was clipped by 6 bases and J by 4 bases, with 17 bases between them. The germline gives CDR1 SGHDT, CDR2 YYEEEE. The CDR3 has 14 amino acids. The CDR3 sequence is CASKIRQASYEQYF. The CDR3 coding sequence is TGTGCCAGCAAAATCAGACAGGCTTCTTACGAGCAGTACTTC. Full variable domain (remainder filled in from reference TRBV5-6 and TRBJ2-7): DAGVTQSPTHLIKTRGQQVTLRCSPKSGHDTVSWYQQALGQGPQFIFQYYEEEERQRGNFPDRFSGHQFPNYSSELNVNALLLGDSALYLCASKIRQASYEQYFGPGTRLTVT.

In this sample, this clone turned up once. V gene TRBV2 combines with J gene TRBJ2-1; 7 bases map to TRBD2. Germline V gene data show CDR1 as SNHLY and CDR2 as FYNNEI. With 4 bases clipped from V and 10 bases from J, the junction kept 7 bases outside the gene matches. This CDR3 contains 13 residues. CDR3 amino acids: CASSGGRAGEQFF. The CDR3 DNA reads TGTGCCAGCAGTGGTGGCCGAGCGGGGGAGCAGTTCTTC. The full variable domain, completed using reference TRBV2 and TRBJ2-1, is EPEVTQTPSHQVTQMGQEVILRCVPISNHLYFYWYRQILGQKVEFLVSFYNNEISEKSEIFDDQFSVERPDGSNFTLKIRSTKLEDSAMYFCASSGGRAGEQFFGPGTRLTVL.

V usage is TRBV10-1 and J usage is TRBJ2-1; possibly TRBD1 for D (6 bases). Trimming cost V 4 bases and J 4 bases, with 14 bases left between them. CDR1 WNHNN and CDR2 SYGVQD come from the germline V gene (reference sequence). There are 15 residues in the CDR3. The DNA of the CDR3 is TGCGCCAGCAGTGCCGCAGGGGCGGGTTACAATGAGCAGTTCTTC. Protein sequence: CASSAAGAGYNEQFF.

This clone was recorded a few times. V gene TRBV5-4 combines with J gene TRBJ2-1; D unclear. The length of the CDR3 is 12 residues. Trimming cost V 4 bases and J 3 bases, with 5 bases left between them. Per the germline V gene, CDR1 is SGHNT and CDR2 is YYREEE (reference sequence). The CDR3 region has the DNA TGTGCCAGCAGCACCGGCTACAATGAGCAGTTCTTC. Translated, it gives CASSTGYNEQFF.

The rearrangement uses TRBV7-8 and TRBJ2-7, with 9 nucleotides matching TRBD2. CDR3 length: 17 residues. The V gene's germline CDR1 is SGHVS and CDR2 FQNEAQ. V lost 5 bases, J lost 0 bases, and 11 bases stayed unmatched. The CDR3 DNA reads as TGTGCCAGCAGCCAGTCCCGTAGCGGGGGAGACTCCTACGAGCAGTACTTC. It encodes CASSQSRSGGDSYEQYF. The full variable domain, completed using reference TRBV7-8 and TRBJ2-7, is GAGVSQSPRYKVAKRGQDVALRCDPISGHVSLFWYQQALGQGPEFLTYFQNEAQLDKSGLPSDRFFAERPEGSVSTLKIQRTQQEDSAVYLCASSQSRSGGDSYEQYFGPGTRLTVT.

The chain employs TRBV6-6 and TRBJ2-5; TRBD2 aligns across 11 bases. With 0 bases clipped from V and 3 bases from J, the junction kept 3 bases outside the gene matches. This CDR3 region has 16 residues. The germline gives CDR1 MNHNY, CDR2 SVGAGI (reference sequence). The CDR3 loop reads CASSYSELAGEETQYF. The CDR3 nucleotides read TGTGCCAGCAGTTACTCGGAACTAGCGGGGGAAGAGACCCAGTACTTC.

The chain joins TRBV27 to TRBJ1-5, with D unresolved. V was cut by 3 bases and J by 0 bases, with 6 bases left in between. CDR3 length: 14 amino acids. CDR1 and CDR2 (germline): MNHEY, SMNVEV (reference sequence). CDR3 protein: CASSLGNSNQPQHF. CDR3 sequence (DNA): TGTGCCAGCAGTTTGGGAAATAGCAATCAGCCCCAGCATTTT.

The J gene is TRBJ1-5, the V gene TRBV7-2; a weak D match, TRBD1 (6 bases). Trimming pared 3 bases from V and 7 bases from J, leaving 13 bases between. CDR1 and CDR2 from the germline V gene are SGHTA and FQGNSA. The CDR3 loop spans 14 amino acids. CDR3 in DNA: TGTGCCAGCAGCTTCAAGGGGGTAGGGCAGCCCCAGCATTTT. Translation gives CASSFKGVGQPQHF.

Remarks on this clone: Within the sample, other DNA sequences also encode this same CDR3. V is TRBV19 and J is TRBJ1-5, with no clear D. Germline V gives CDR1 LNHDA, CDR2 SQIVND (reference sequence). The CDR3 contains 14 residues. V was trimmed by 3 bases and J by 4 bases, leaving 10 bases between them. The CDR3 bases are TGTGCCAGTAGTATTGGAGGGCCTAATCAGCCCCAGCATTTT. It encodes CASSIGGPNQPQHF.

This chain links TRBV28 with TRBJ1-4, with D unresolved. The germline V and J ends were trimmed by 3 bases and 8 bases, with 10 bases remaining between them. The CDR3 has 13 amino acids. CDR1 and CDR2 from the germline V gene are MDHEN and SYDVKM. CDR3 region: CASSFASGEKLFF. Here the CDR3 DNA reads TGTGCCAGCAGTTTCGCCTCTGGAGAAAAACTGTTTTTT.

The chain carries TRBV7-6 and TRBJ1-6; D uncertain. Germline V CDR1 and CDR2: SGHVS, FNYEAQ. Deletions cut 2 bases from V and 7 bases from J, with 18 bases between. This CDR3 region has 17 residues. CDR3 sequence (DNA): TGTGCCAGCAGCTTATACCCCCCCCCAGAATCCAATTCACCCCTCCACTTT. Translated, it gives CASSLYPPPESNSPLHF.

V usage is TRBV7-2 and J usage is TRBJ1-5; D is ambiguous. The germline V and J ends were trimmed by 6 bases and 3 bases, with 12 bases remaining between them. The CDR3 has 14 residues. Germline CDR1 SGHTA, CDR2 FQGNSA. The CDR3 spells CASSPGPLNQPQHF. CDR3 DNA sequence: TGTGCCAGCAGTCCCGGGCCCCTCAATCAGCCCCAGCATTTT.

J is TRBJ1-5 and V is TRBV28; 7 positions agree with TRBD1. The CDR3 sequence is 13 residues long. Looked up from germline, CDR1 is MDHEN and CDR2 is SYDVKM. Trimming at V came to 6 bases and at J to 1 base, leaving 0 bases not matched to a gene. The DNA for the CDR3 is TGTGCCAGCAGACAGGGGAGCAATCAGCCCCAGCATTTT. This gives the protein CASRQGSNQPQHF.

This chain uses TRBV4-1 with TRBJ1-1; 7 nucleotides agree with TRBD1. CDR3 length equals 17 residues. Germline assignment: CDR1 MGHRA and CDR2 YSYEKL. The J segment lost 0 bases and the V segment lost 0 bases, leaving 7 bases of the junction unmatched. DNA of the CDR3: TGCGCCAGCAGCCAAGATATCGCAGGGGGTCTGAACACTGAAGCTTTCTTT. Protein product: CASSQDIAGGLNTEAFF.

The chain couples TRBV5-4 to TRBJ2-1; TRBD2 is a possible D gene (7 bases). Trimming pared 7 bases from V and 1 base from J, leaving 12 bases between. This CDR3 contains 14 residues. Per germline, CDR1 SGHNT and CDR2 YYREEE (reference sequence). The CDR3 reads CASGKGGSYNEQFF. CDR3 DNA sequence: TGTGCCAGCGGGAAGGGGGGGTCCTACAATGAGCAGTTCTTC.

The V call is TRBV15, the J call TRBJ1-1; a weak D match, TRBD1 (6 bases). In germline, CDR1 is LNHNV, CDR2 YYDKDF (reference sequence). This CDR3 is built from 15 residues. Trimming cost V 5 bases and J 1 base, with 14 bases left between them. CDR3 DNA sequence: TGTGCCACCAGCGGGGAAAGACAGGCGAACACTGAAGCTTTCTTT. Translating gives CATSGERQANTEAFF.

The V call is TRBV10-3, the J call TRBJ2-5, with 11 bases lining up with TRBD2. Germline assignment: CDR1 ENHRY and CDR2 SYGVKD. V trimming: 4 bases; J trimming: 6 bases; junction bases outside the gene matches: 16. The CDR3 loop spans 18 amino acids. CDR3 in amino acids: CAISGTCPLAGGGKTQYF. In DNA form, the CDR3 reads TGTGCCATCAGTGGAACTTGCCCTCTAGCGGGGGGAGGGAAGACCCAGTACTTC.